This T cell receptor beta chain is from a study of CD8 T cells in ankylosing spondylitis. General study results and limits: Roughly eight highly homologous variants made up a TCR beta motif that seemed to typify ankylosing spondylitis blood. Clones that were linked to disease were CD8+ and were relatively rare in peripheral blood. As reported, disease-linked clones showed significant enrichment in matched ankylosing spondylitis synovial fluid.

Comments on this clonotype: Its target is not known.

Quantitative 5'-RACE with molecular barcodes was used to make the TCR beta libraries. MiXCR was run by TCRdb on the 5' RACE reads, yielding one entry per CDR3 protein. The sample has 750,000 to 850,000 distinct CDR3 sequences; about 11% are singletons. The CDR3 is 18 residues long. Trimming stripped 1 base from V and 0 bases from J, with 17 bases between. CDR1 and CDR2 from the germline V gene are SGHDT and YYEEEE. This receptor was obtained from a male donor with ankylosing spondylitis. Sequencing was carried out using blood, either unsorted or a sorted T cell fraction (not recorded which). V gene TRBV5-6 combines with J gene TRBJ1-5, with D perhaps TRBD1 (5 bases). The DNA for the CDR3 is TGTGCCAGCAGCTTGATGACAGAAAAAAGCTATAGCAATCAGCCCCAGCATTTT. Its translation: CASSLMTEKSYSNQPQHF.